The following is a T cell receptor beta chain sequence with its context. CDR1 and CDR2 (germline): LNHDA, SQIVND (reference sequence). V lost 7 bases and J lost 0; bases outside the gene matches: 11. This CDR3 has 17 amino acids. The entry originates in a study of blood T cell repertoires in COVID-19. Study as a whole: The study drew acute and convalescent COVID-19 samples from the United States, Italy and Spain. T cells, B-cell-depleted T cells, or PBMCs supplied cDNA or gDNA.

Original data processing: The authors estimated nucleated cell counts from reference gene primer amplification. The method was immunoSEQ multiplex PCR; TCRdb's version includes in-frame clones alone and lacks a portion of them. V and J calls and clone size are given by that table; D and trimming were obtained from the DNA. Among roughly 100,000 clones, over 65% were seen once, and the ten largest hold roughly 29%. Source material: peripheral blood. This sequence was found in a man between 60 and 75 years old with acute or convalescent COVID-19. The chain joins TRBV19 to TRBJ2-2, with TRBD2 matching over 7 bases. The CDR3 region has the DNA TGTGCCAGTACCTTACTGCCGGGACTAACGAACACCGGGGAGCTGTTTTTT. Amino acids: CASTLLPGLTNTGELFF.